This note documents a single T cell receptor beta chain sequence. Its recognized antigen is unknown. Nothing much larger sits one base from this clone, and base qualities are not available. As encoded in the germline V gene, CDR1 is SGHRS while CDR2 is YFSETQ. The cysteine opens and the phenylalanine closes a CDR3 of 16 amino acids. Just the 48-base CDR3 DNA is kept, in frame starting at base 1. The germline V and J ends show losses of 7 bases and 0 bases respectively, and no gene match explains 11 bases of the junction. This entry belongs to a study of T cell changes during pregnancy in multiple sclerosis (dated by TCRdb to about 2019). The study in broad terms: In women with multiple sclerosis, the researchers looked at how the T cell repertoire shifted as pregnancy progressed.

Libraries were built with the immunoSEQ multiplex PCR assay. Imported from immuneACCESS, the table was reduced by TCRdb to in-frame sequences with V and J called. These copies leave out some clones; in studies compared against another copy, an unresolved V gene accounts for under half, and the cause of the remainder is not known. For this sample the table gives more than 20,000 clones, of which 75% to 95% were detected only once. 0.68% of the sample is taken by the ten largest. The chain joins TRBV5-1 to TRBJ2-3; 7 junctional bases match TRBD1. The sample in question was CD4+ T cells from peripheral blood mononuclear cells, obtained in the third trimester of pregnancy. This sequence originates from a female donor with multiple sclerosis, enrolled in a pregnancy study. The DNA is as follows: TGCGCCAGCCAAAAAGGACAGGACTCTAGCACAGATACGCAGTATTTT. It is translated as CASQKGQDSSTDTQYF.